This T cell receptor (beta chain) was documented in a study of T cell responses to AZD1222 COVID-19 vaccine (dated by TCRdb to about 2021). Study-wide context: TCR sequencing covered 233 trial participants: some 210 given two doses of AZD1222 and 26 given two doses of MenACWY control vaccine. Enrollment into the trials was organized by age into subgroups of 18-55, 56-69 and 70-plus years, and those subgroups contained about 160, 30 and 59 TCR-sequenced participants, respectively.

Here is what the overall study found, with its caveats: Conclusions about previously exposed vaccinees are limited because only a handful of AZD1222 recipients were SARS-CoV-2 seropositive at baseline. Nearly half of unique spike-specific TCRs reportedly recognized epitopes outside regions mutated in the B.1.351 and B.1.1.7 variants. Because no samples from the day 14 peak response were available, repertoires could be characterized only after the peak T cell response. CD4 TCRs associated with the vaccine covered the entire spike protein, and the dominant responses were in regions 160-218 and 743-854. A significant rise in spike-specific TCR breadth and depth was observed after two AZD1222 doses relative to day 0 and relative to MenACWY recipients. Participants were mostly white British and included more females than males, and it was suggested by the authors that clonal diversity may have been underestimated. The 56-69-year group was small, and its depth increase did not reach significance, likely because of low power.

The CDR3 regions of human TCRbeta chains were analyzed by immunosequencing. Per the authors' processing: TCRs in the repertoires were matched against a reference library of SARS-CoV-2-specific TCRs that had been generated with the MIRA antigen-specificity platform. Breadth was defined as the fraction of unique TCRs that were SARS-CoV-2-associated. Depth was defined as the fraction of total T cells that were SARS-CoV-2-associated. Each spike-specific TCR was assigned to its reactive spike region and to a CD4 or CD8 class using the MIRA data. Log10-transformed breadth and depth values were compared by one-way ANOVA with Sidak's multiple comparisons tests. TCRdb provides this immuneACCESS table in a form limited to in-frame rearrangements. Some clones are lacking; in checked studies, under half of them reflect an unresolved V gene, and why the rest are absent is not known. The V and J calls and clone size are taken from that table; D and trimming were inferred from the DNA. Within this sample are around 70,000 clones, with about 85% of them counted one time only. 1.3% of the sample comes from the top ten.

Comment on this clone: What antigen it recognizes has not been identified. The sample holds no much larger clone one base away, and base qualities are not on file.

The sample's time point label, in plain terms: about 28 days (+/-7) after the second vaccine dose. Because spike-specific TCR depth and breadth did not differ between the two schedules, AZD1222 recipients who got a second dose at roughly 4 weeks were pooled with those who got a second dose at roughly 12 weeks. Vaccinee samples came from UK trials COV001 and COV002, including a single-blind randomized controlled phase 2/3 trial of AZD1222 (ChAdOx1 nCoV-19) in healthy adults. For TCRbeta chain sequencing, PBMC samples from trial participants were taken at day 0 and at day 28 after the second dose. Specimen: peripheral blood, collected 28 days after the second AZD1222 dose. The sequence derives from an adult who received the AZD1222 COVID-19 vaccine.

The nucleotide sequence reads TGTGCCAGCAGCAGCTCCCGGGAGGATATAGAAGCTTTCTTT. This codes for CASSSSREDIEAFF. The rearranged chain carries TRBV7-9 and TRBJ1-1, with the D gene not clear enough to name. The germline ends are 18 bases apart after V is trimmed by 5 bases and J by 8 bases. Sequences SEHNR (CDR1) and FQNEAQ (CDR2) are obtained from the germline V gene (reference sequence). Taken from cysteine to phenylalanine, the CDR3 has 14 residues. The sequence is cut down to CDR3 DNA, 42 bases in frame from base 1.